This TCR beta chain was identified during a study of blood T cells in healthy people across ages (dated by TCRdb to the mid-2010s). Describing the broader study: Template switching captured roughly one uniquely barcoded TCR beta cDNA molecule per two T cells in model experiments. The study measured age-related changes in TCR beta repertoire diversity using deep sequencing normalized with unique cDNA molecular identifiers. Four age groups were formed from the donors: young (average around 15 years), middle-aged (approximately 42), aged (more than 55) and long-lived (roughly 81). Donors of different ages were randomly distributed across sequencing lanes to avoid experimental bias. For two donors (one aged 18 to 30 and one aged 80 or older), the study analyzed two additional independent replicas of 1 million unique cDNA reads from the same blood draw.

Donors were a few dozen systemically healthy Caucasian individuals from Russia aged about 6 to 100 years. Around 9.7 milliliters of peripheral blood were collected from each donor into EDTA-treated Vacutainer tubes. Ficoll-Paque density-gradient centrifugation was used to isolate PBMCs, with at least 7 million per sample. Total RNA, at least 6 micrograms per sample, was extracted from PBMCs with Trizol reagent. For every donor, flow cytometry on a PBMC aliquot measured the percentage of naive CD45RAhigh/CD27high T cells. Library prep was done by 5' RACE. Sequencing used an Illumina HiSeq 2500. A second PCR of roughly 6 to 12 cycles was run with a J-beta primer mix and a sample-barcoded 5' primer. Each TCR beta cDNA molecule received a unique molecular identifier from a template-switch 5' adaptor carrying 12 random nucleotides. At least 2.5 million CDR3-containing paired-end reads were obtained from each sample. All of the RNA was converted into first-strand cDNA using the Mint cDNA synthesis kit, with a TRBC-specific oligonucleotide serving as the primer. Following uracil-DNA glycosylase treatment, a first 18-cycle PCR with universal primers M1SS and BC2_uni_R was performed on all cDNA. The source study handled its data this way. Each sample was normalized by randomly selecting 1 million high-quality reads, each carrying a distinct molecular identifier. Instead of being binned into consensus sequences, reads with shared molecular identifiers were discarded. MiTCR, set to a Q25 quality threshold and the strictest error-elimination algorithm, was used for CDR3 identification, clonotype clustering and error correction. A nonparametric unseen species model with Euler transformation was used to estimate lower-bound total TCR beta diversity. TCRdb's own reprocessing of the public reads used fastp at Q25 and MiXCR and kept productive beta chains. Each entry merges the rows of one CDR3 protein and shows their most common DNA and genes. TCRdb, rather than the study authors, made the V and J calls. In this sample the table shows some 790,000 distinct CDR3 sequences, roughly 26% of which occur a single time. 17% of the sample goes to the ten largest clones.

Summary of the overall study and its limitations: As age increased, observed TCR beta diversity per million T cells dropped in a roughly linear way, and a significant reduction was already evident by age 40. Compared with the aged group, more naive CD4+ T cells, fewer expanded clones and increased TCR diversity were shown by the long-lived group, suggesting age selection. There was a strong correlation between observed TCR beta diversity and the percentage of naive T cells measured by flow cytometry. Because the CMV infection status of the donors was unknown, age-related changes in expanded clonotypes may potentially have been confounded. Estimates of total diversity from one million sequenced T cells were regarded as lower bounds and underestimates. Since profiling was done on bulk unsorted PBMCs, naive and antigen-experienced compartments could not be conclusively compared.

Its CDR3 holds 16 amino acids, cysteine through phenylalanine. The entry retains the CDR3 DNA only, 48 bases that are in frame from base 1. The germline V gene encodes CDR1 LGHNA and CDR2 YSLEER. Points on this clonotype: The target of this receptor is not known. Mismatch with germline at one junction end may stem from a read error.

The TCR sequence derives from a woman aged 80 or older in good health. The sequence joins TRBV4-3 to TRBJ1-2; 6 matching bases give a weak D call of TRBD1. Sequencing was done on a sample of blood. CDR3 region: CASSQDLGQRHYGHTF. The DNA reads as follows: TGCGCCAGCAGCCAAGATCTGGGACAAAGACACTATGGCCACACCTTC.